Below are 2 T cell receptor beta chains sequenced from a single sample in a study of shared clonotypes between healthy human individuals. The table came from immunoSEQ multiplex PCR; TCRdb's copy has only in-frame clones and leaves some out. The table has approximately 1.5 million clones, 95% to 99% seen once. Sequencing used naive CD4+ T cells sorted from blood. Subset reported: CD45RA+ positively selected. These receptors were collected from a young man in good health.

J is TRBJ2-7 and V is TRBV14; 8 bases match TRBD2. The germline V gene encodes CDR1 SGHDN and CDR2 FVKESK. The CDR3 consists of 16 residues. V trimming: 0 bases; J trimming: 4 bases; junction bases outside the gene matches: 8. CDR3 DNA: TGTGCCAGCAGCCAAGATCTTTCAGCGGGAGAATACGAGCAGTACTTC. Amino acid sequence: CASSQDLSAGEYEQYF.

The chain joins TRBV5-4 to TRBJ2-3; no definite D call. CDR1 is SGHNT and CDR2 is YYREEE in the germline V gene (reference sequence). V lost 4 bases and J lost 2, with 29 bases in between. The CDR3 consists of 20 residues. In DNA, the CDR3 is TGTGCCAGCAGCCCGGTGCGGACGTCGAAATGGGTCGAAGCCACAGATACGCAGTATTTT. Protein: CASSPVRTSKWVEATDTQYF.